The 2 T cell receptor beta chains below were found in one sample sequenced in a study of blood T cell repertoires in COVID-19. Here immunoSEQ multiplex PCR was the method, and the copy in TCRdb shows in-frame clones only, minus some. This sample has about 180,000 clones, with roughly 78% found just once. The sequencing sample was made of peripheral blood. These TCRs come from a man between 65 and 79 years old with active or convalescent COVID-19.

The chain joins TRBV7-9 to TRBJ1-2; TRBD1 matches at 7 bases. CDR1 is SEHNR, CDR2 FQNEAQ, per germline (reference sequence). V lost 4 bases, J lost 5 bases, and 7 bases stayed unmatched. The CDR3 consists of 14 residues. CDR3 protein: CASSSSGTEYGYTF. CDR3 nucleotide sequence: TGTGCCAGCAGCTCTTCCGGGACAGAGTATGGCTACACCTTC.

The chain has TRBV5-1 and TRBJ1-2, with TRBD1 matching 7 bases. This CDR3 contains 11 residues. The J segment lost 13 bases and the V segment lost 0 bases, leaving 3 bases of the junction unmatched. Germline V gene sequence: CDR1 SGHRS, CDR2 YFSETQ. The CDR3 reads CASSLEGAATF. As DNA, the CDR3 is TGCGCCAGCAGCTTGGAGGGGGCGGCCACCTTC.